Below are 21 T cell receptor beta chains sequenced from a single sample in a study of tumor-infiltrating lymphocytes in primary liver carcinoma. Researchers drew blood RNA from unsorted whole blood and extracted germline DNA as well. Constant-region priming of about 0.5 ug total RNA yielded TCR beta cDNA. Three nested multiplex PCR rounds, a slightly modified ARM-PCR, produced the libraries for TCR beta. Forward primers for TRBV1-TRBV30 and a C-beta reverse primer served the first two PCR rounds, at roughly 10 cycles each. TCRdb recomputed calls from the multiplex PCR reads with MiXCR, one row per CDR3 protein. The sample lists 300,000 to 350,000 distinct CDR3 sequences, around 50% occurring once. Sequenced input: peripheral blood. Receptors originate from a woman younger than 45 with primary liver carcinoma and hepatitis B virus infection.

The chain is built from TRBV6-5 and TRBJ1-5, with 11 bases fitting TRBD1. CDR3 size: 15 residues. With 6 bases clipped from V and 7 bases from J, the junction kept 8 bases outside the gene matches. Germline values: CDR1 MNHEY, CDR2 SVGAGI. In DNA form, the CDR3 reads TGTGCCAGCAGCGGTCGGACAGGGGGCGGGCAGCCCCAGCATTTT. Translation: CASSGRTGGGQPQHF.

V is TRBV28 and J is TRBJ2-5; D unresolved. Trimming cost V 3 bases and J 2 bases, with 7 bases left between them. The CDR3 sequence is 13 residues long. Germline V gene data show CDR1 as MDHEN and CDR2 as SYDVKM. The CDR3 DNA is TGTGCCAGCAGTTTGTCCGGGCAAGAGACCCAGTACTTC. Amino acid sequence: CASSLSGQETQYF.

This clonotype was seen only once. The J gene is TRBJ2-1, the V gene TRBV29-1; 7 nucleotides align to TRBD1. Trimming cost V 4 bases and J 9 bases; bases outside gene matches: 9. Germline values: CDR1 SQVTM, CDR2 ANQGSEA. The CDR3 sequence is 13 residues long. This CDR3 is CSVGSRGWGEQFF. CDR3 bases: TGCAGCGTTGGTAGCAGGGGGTGGGGTGAGCAGTTCTTC.

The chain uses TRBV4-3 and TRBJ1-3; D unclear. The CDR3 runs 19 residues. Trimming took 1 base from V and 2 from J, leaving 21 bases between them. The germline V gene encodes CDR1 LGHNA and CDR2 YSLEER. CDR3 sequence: CASSQAPPLYGRAGNTIYF. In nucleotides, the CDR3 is TGCGCCAGCAGCCAAGCTCCTCCCCTCTATGGACGGGCTGGAAACACCATATATTTT.

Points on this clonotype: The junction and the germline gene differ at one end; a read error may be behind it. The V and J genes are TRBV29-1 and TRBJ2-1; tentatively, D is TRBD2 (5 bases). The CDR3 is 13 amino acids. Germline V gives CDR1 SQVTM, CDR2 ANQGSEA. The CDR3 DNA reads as TGCAGCGTTGAACCCGGCGGGCCGAATGAGGAGTTCTTC. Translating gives CSVEPGGPNEEFF.

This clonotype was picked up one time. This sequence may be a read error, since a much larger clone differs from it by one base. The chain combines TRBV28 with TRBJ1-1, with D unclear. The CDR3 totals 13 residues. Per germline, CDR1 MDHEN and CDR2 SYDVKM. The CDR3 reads CASSFRRNIEAFF. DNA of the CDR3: TGTGCCAGCAGTTTTCGAAGGAACATTGAAGCTTTCTTT.

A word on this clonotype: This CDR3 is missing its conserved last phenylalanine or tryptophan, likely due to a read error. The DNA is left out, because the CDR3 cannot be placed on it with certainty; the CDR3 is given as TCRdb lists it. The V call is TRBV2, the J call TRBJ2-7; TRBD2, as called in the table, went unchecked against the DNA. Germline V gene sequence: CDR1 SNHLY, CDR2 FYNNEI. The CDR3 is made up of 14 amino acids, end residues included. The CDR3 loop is CASSEGQGRVAGAR.

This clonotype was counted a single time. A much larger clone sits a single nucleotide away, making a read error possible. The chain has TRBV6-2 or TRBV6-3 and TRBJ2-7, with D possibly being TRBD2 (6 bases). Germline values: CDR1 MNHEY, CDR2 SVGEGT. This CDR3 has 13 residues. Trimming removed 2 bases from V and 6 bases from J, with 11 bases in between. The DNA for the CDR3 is TGTGCCAGCAGTTACGTTGGGGGGTCCGAGCAGTACTTC. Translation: CASSYVGGSEQYF.

DNA for the CDR3: TGTGCCAGCAGTTACTGGGACGCCAATGAGCAGTTCTTC. It codes for CASSYWDANEQFF. The chain employs TRBV6-2 or TRBV6-3 and TRBJ2-1; D may match TRBD1 or TRBD2 (5 bases each). V shed 1 base and J shed 6 bases, with 7 bases lying between them. The CDR3 covers 13 residues. In germline, CDR1 is MNHEY, CDR2 SVGEGT.

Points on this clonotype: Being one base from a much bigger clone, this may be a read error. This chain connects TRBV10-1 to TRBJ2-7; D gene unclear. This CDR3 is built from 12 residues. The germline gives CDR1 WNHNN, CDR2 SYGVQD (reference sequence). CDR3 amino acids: CASSGVSHERYF. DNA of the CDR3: TGCGCCAGCAGTGGAGTATCCCACGAGCGGTACTTC.

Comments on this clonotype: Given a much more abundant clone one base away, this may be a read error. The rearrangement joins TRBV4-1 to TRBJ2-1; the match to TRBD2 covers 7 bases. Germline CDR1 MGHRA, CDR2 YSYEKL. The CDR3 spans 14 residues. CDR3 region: CASSQVRDYNVQFF. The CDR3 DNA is TGCGCCAGCAGCCAGGTCCGGGACTACAATGTGCAGTTCTTC.

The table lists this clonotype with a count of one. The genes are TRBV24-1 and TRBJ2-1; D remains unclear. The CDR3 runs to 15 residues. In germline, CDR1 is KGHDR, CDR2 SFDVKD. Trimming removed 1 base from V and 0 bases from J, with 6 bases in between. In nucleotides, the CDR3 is TGTGCCACCAGTGATTTTCCCAGCTCCTACAATGAGCAGTTCTTC. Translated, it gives CATSDFPSSYNEQFF.

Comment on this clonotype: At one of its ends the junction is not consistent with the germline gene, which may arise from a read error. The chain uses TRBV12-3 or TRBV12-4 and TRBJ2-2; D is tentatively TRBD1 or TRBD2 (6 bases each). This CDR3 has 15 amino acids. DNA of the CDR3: TGTGCCAGAAGTTTCGGGGGCGTGGATACCGGGGAGCTGTTTTTT. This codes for CARSFGGVDTGELFF.

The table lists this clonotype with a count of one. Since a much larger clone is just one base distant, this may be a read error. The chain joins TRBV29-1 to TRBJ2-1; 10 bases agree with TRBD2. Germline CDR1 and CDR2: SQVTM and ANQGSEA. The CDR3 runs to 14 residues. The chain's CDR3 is CNVQREGVVNEQFF. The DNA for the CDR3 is TGCAACGTTCAGCGGGAGGGCGTGGTTAATGAGCAGTTCTTC.

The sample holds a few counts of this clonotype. This CDR3 reads CASRRDRNEKLFF. DNA of the CDR3: TGTGCCAGCAGGCGGGACAGAAATGAAAAACTGTTTTTT. This chain uses TRBV12-3 or TRBV12-4 with TRBJ1-4, with TRBD1 matching 7 bases. V dropped 6 bases and J dropped 5; count of bases not matched to a gene: 3. This CDR3 is built from 13 residues.

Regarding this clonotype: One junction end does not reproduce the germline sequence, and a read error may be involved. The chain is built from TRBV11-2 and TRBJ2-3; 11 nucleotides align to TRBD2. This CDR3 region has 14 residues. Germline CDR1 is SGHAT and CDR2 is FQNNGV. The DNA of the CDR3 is TGTGTCGACGGGCTAGCGGGAGGCACATATACGCAGTATTTT. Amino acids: CVDGLAGGTYTQYF.

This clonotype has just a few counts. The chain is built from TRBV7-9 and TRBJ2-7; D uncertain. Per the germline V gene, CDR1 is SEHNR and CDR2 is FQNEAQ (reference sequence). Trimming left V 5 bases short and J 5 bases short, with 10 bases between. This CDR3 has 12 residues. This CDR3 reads CASSERRDEQYF. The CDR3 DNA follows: TGTGCCAGCAGCGAACGCCGGGACGAGCAGTACTTC. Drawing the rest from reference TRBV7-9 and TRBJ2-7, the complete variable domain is DTGVSQNPRHKITKRGQNVTFRCDPISEHNRLYWYRQTLGQGPEFLTYFQNEAQLEKSRLLSDRFSAERPKGSFSTLEIQRTEQGDSAMYLCASSERRDEQYFGPGTRLTVT.

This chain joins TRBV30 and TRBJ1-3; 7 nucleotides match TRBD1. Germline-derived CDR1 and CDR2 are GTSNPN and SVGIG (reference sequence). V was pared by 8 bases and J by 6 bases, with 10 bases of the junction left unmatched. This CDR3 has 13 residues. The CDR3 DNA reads TGTGCCGTCGGAACAGGGGCAGAAAACACCATATATTTT. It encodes CAVGTGAENTIYF.

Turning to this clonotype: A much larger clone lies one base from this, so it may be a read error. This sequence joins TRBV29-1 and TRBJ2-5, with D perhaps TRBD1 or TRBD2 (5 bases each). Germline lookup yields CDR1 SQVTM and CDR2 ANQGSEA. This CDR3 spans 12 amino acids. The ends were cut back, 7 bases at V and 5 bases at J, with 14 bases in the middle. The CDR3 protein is CSALGAMETQYF. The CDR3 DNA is TGCAGCGCACTAGGGGCAATGGAGACCCAGTACTTC.

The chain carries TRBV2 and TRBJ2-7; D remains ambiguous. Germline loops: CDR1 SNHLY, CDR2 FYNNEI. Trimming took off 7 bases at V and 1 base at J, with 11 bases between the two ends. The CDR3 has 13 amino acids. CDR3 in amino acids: CASTRPVSYEQYF. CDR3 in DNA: TGTGCCAGCACCCGGCCCGTGTCCTACGAGCAGTACTTC.

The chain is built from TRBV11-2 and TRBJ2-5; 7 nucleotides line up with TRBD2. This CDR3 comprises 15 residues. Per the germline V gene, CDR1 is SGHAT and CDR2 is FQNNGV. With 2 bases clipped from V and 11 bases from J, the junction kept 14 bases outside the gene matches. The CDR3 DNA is TGTGCCAGCAGCTTACGCCTAGCGAGCGGGGATACGCAGTACTTC. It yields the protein CASSLRLASGDTQYF.